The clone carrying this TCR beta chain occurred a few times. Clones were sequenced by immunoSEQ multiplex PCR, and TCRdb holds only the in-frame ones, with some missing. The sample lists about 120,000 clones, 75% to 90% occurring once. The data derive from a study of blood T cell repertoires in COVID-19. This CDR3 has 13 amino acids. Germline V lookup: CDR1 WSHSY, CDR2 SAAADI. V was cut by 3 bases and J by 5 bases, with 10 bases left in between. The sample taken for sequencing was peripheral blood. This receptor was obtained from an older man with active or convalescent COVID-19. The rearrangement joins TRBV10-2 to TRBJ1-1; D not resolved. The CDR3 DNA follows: TGCGCCAGCAGTGATTCGGGGAGGACTGAAGCTTTCTTT. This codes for CASSDSGRTEAFF.